In its sample, the clone carrying this T cell receptor (beta chain) was seen a few times. Antigen specificity is unknown. This sample was included in a study of CD8 T cells in ankylosing spondylitis. Study-wide points: Both synovial fluid and blood in reactive arthritis had previously been reported to carry some motif variants. Peripheral blood held disease-linked clones only at relatively low frequency, and these were CD8+.

Trimming pared 4 bases from V and 1 base from J, leaving 12 bases between. Germline V gene sequence: CDR1 SGDLS, CDR2 YYNGEE. The CDR3 length is 14 residues. One entry per CDR3 protein results from TCRdb running MiXCR on the 5' RACE reads. This sample has 380,000 or so distinct CDR3 sequences; more than 20% occur once, and the top ten carry roughly 13%. Sample: blood, either unsorted or a sorted T cell fraction (not recorded which). The rearrangement joins TRBV9 to TRBJ2-7; D unclear. This clonotype was obtained from a male donor with ankylosing spondylitis or in good health (not recorded which). CDR3 protein: CASSQTGRSYEQYF. CDR3 DNA: TGTGCCAGCAGCCAAACTGGGCGTTCCTACGAGCAGTACTTC.